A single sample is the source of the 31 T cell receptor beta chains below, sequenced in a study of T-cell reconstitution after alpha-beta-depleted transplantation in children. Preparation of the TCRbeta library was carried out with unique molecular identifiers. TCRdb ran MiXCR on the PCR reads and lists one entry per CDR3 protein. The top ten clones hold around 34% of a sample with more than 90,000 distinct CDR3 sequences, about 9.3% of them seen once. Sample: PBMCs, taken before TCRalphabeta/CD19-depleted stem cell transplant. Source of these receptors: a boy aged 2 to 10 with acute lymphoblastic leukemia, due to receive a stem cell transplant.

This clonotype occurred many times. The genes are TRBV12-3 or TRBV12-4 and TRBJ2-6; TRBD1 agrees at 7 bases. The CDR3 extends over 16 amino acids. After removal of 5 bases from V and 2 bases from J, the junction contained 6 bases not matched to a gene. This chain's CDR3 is CASSTPTGAGANVLTF. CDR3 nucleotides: TGTGCCAGCAGTACCCCTACAGGGGCTGGGGCCAACGTCCTGACTTTC.

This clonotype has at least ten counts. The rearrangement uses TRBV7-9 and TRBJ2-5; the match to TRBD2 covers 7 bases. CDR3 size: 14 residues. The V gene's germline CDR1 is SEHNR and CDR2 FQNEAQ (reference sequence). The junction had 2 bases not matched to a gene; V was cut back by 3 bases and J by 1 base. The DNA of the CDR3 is TGTGCCAGCAGCTTGGGAGGGATCCAAGAGACCCAGTACTTC. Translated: CASSLGGIQETQYF.

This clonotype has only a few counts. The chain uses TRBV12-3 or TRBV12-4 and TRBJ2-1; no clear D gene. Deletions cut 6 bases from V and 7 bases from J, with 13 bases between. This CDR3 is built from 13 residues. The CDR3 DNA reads TGTGCCAGCAGCCCCGGACGGCTAAATGAGCAGTTCTTC. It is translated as CASSPGRLNEQFF.

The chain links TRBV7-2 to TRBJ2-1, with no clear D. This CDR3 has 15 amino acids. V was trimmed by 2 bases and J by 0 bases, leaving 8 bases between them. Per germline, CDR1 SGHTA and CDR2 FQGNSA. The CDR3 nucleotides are TGTGCCAGCAGCTTATTGGTGGGCTCCTACAATGAGCAGTTCTTC. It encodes CASSLLVGSYNEQFF.

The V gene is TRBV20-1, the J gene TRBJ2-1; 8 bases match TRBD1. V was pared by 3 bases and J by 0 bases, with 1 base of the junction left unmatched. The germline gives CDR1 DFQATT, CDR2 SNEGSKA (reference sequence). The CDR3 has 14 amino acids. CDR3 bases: TGCAGTGCTAGCAGGGGGCCCTCCTACAATGAGCAGTTCTTC. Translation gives CSASRGPSYNEQFF.

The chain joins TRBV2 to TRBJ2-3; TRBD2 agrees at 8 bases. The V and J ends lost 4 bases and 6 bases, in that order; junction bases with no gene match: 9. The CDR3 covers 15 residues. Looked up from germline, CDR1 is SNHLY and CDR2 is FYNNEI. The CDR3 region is CASSAGLAQWDTQYF. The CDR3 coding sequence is TGTGCCAGCAGTGCCGGACTAGCTCAGTGGGATACGCAGTATTTT.

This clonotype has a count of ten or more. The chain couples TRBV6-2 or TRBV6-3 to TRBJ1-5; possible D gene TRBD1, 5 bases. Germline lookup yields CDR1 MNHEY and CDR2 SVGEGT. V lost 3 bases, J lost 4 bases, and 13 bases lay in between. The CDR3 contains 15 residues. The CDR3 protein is CASSYGGGQNQPQHF. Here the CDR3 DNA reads TGTGCCAGCAGTTATGGGGGAGGGCAGAATCAGCCCCAGCATTTT.

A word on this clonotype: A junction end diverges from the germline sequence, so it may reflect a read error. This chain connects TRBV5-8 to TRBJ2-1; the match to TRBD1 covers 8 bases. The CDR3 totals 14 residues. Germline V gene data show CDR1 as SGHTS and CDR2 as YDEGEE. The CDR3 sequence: CPSSLAQGAVEQFF. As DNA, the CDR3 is TGTCCCAGCAGTCTGGCCCAGGGGGCCGTTGAGCAGTTCTTC.

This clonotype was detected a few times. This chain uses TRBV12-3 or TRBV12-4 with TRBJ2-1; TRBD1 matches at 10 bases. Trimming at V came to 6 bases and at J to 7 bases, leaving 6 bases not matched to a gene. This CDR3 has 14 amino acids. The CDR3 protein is CASRAGTGVNEQFF. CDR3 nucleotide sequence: TGTGCCAGCAGGGCCGGGACAGGGGTGAATGAGCAGTTCTTC.

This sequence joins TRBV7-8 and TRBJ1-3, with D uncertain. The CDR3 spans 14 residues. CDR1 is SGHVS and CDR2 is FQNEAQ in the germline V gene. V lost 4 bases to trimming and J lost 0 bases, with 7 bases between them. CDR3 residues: CASSSRTSGNTIYF. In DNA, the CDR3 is TGTGCCAGCAGCTCCCGTACCTCTGGAAACACCATATATTTT.

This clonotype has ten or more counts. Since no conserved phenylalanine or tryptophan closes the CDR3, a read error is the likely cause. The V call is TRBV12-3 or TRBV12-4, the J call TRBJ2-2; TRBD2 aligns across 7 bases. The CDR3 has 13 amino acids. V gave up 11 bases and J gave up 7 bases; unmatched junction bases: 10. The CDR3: CAGLGPRDGELFV. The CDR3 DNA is TGTGCCGGACTAGGGCCACGAGACGGGGAGCTGTTTGTT.

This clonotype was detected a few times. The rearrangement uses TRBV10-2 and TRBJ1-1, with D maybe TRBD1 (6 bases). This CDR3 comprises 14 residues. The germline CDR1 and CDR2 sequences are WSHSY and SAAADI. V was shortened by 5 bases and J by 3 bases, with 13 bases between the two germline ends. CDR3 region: CASSRQVGYTEAFF. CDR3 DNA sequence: TGCGCCAGCAGTCGACAGGTGGGGTACACTGAAGCTTTCTTT.

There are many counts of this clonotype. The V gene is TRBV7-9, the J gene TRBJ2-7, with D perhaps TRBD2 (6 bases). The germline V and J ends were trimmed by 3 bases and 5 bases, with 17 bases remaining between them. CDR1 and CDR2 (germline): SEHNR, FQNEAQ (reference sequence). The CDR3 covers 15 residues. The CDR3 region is CASSFVRSGGHEQYF. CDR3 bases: TGTGCCAGCAGCTTCGTCAGGTCCGGGGGACACGAGCAGTACTTC.

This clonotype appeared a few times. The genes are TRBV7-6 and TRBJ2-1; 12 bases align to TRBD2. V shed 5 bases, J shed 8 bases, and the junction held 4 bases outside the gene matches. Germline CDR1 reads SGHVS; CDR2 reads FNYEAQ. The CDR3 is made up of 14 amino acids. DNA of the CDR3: TGTGCCAGCAGCCTAGGACTAGCGGGGTATGAGCAGTTCTTC. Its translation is CASSLGLAGYEQFF.

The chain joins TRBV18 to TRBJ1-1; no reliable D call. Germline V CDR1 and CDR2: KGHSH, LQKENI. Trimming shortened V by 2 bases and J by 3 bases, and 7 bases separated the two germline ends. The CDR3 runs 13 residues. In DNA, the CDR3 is TGTGCCAGCTCACCAGCGATCCACACTGAAGCTTTCTTT. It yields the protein CASSPAIHTEAFF.

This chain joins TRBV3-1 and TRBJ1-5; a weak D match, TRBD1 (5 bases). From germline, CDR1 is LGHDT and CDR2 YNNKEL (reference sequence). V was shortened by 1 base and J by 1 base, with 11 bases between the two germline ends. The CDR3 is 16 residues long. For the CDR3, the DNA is TGTGCCAGCAGCCAAGGCGGGGCAAGGAGCAATCAGCCCCAGCATTTT. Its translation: CASSQGGARSNQPQHF.

Here the CDR3 DNA reads TGTGCCTGGGTCACGGGACCGGGCACAGATACGCAGTATTTT. This sequence encodes CAWVTGPGTDTQYF. The chain recombines TRBV30 with TRBJ2-3; D is possibly TRBD1 or TRBD2 (5 bases each). CDR1 GTSNPN and CDR2 SVGIG come from the germline V gene (reference sequence). V shed 5 bases and J shed 1 base, with 13 bases lying between them. The CDR3 contains 14 residues.

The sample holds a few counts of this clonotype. This CDR3 is CASSPLNRVYNEQFF. For the CDR3, the DNA is TGCGCCAGCAGCCCGCTTAATCGGGTCTACAATGAGCAGTTCTTC. The V call is TRBV5-1, the J call TRBJ2-1; D uncertain. The CDR3 spans 15 residues. CDR1 and CDR2 (germline): SGHRS, YFSETQ. V lost 4 bases and J 3 bases, leaving 14 bases between the germline ends.

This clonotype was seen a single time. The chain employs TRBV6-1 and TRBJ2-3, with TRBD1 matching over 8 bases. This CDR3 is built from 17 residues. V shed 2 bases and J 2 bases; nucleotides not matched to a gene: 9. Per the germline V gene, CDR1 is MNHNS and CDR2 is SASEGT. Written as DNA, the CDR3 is TGTGCCAGCAGTGAACCTTGGGCCAGGGGGCCCACAGATACGCAGTATTTT. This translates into CASSEPWARGPTDTQYF.

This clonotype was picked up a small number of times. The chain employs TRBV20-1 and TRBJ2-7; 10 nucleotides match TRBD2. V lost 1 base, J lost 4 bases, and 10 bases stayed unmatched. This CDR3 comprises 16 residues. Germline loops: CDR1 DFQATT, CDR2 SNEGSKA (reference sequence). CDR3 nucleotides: TGCAGTGCTAGAGGGAAATTAGCGGGAGGAAGATACGAGCAGTACTTC. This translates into CSARGKLAGGRYEQYF.

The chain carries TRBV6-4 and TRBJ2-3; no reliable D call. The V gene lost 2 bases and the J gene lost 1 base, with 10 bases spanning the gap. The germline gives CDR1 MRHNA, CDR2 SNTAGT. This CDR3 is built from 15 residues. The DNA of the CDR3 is TGTGCCAGCAGTGACGGGCTTGGGGGCACAGATACGCAGTATTTT. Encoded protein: CASSDGLGGTDTQYF.

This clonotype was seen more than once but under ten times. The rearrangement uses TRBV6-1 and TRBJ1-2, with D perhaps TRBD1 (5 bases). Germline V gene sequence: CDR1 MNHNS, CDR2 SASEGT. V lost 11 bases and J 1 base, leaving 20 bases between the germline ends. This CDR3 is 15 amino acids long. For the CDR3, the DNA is TGTGCCGATCGCCTCGCGGACACCTTTAACTATGGCTACACCTTC. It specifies CADRLADTFNYGYTF.

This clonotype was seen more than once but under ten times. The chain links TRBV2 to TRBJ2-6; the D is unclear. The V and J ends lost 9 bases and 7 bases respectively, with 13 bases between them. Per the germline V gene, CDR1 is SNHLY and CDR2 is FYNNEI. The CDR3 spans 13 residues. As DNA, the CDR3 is TGTGCCAGTGGGATAGTGGGTGCCAACGTCCTGACTTTC. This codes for CASGIVGANVLTF.

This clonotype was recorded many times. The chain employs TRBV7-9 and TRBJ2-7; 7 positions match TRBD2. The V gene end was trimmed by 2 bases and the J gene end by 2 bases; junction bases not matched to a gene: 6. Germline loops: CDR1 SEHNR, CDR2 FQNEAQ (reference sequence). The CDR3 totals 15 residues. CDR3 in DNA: TGTGCCAGCAGCTTAATGGGGGGAGGGCCCTACGAGCAGTACTTC. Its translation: CASSLMGGGPYEQYF.

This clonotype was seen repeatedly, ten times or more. The chain's CDR3 is CASSPPGSGTDTQYF. For the CDR3, the DNA is TGTGCCAGCAGTCCCCCCGGTAGCGGGACAGATACGCAGTATTTT. This chain uses TRBV12-3 or TRBV12-4 with TRBJ2-3, with 7 nucleotides matching TRBD2. The CDR3 spans 15 residues. J lost 3 bases, V lost 5 bases, and 8 bases had no gene match.

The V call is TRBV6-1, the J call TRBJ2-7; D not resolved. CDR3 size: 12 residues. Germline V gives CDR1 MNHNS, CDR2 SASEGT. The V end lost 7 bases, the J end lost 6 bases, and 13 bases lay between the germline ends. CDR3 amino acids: CASTLSHAEQYF. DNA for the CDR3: TGTGCCAGCACCCTTAGCCACGCCGAGCAGTACTTC.

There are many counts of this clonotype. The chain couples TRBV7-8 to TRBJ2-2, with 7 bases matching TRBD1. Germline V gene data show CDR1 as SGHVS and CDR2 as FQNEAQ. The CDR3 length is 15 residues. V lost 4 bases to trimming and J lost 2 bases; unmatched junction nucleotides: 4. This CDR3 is CASSSRQGNTGELFF. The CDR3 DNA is TGTGCCAGCAGCTCCAGACAGGGAAACACCGGGGAGCTGTTTTTT. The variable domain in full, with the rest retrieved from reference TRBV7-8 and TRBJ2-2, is GAGVSQSPRYKVAKRGQDVALRCDPISGHVSLFWYQQALGQGPEFLTYFQNEAQLDKSGLPSDRFFAERPEGSVSTLKIQRTQQEDSAVYLCASSSRQGNTGELFFGEGSRLTVL.

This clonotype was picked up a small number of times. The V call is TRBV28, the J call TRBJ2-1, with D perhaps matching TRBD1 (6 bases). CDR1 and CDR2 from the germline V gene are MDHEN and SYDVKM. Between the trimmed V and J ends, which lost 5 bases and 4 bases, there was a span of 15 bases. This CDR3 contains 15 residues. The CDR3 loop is CASSGPGQPYNEQFF. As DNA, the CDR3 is TGTGCCAGCAGTGGGCCGGGACAACCATACAATGAGCAGTTCTTC.

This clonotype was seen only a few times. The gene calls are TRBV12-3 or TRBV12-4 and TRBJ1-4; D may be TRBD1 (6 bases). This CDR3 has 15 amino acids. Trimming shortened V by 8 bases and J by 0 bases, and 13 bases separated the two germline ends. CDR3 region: CASARGETTNEKLFF. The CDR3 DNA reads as TGTGCCAGCGCAAGGGGGGAAACAACTAATGAAAAACTGTTTTTT.

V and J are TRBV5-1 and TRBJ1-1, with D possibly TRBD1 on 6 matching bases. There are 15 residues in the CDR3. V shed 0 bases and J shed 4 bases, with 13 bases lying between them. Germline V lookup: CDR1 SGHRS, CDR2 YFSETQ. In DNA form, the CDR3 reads TGCGCCAGCAGCTTGGAGTGGGGGCTTAGCACTGAAGCTTTCTTT. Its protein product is CASSLEWGLSTEAFF.

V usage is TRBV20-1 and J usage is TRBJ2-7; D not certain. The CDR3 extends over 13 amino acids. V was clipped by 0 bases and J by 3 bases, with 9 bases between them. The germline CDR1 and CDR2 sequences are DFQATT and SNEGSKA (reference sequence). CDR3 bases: TGCAGTGCTAGAGATCCTGCCAGCTACGAGCAGTACTTC. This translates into CSARDPASYEQYF.